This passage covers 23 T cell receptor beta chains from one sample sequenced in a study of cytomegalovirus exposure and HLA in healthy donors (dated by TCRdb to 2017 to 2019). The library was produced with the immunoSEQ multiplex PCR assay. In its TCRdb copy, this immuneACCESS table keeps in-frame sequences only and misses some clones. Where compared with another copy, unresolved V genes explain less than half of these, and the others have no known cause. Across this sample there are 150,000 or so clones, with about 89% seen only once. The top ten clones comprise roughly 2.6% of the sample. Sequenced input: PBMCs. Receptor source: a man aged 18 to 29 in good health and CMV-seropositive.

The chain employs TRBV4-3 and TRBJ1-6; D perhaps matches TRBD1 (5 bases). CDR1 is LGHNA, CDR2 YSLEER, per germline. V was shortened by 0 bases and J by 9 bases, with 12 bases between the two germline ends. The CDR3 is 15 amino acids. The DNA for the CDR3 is TGCGCCAGCAGCCAAGAGCGGGGGGTTGCTTCACCCCTCCACTTT. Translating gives CASSQERGVASPLHF.

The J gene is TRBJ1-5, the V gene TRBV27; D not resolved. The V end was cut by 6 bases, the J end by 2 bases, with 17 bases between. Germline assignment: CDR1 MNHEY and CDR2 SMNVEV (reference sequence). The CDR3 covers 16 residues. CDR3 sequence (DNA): TGTGCCAGCAGCACCCATTGGTCCGGGGGCAATCAGCCCCAGCATTTT. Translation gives CASSTHWSGGNQPQHF.

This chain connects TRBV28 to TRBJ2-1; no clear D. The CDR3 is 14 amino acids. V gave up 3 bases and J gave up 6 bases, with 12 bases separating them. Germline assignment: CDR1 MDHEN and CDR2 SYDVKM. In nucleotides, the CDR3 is TGTGCCAGCAGTTTTGCTAGAGGCGGCAATGAGCAGTTCTTC. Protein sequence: CASSFARGGNEQFF. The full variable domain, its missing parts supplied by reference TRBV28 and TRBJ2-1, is DVKVTQSSRYLVKRTGEKVFLECVQDMDHENMFWYRQDPGLGLRLIYFSYDVKMKEKGDIPEGYSVSREKKERFSLILESASTNQTSMYLCASSFARGGNEQFFGPGTRLTVL.

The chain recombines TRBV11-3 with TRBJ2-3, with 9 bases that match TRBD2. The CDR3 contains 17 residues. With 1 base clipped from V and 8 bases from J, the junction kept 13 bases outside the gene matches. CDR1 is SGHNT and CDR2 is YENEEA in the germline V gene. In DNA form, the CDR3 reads TGTGCCAGCAGCTTAGCCCCCCCGACTAGCGGAGGGTCTACGCAGTATTTT. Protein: CASSLAPPTSGGSTQYF.

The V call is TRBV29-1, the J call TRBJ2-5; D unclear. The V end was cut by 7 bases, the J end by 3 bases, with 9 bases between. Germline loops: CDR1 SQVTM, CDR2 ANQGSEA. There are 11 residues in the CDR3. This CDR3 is CSATREETQYF. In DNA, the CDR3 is TGCAGCGCCACTCGGGAAGAGACCCAGTACTTC.

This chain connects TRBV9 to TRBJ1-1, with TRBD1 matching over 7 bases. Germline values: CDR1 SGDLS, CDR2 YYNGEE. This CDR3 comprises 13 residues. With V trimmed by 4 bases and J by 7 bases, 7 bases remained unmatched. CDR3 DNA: TGTGCCAGCAGCCCCTCGCACAGGGGTGAAGCTTTCTTT. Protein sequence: CASSPSHRGEAFF.

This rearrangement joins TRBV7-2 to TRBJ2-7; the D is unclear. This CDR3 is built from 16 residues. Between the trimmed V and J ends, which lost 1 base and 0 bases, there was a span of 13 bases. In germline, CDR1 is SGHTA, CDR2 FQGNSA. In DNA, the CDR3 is TGTGCCAGCAGCTTAGTTCTGGGTTCGGGCTCCTACGAGCAGTACTTC. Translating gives CASSLVLGSGSYEQYF. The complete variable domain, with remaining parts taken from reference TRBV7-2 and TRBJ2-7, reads GAGVSQSPSNKVTEKGKDVELRCDPISGHTALYWYRQSLGQGLEFLIYFQGNSAPDKSGLPSDRFSAERTGGSVSTLTIQRTQQEDSAVYLCASSLVLGSGSYEQYFGPGTRLTVT.

The DNA of the CDR3 is TGTGCCAGCAGCTTGGGGCTTACAATGGACGAGCAGTACTTC. Translation: CASSLGLTMDEQYF. This chain uses TRBV13 with TRBJ2-7, with a tentative D call TRBD1 (5 bases). The CDR3 contains 14 residues. The germline gives CDR1 PRHDT, CDR2 FYEKMQ (reference sequence). Trimming left V 3 bases short and J 5 bases short, with 14 bases between. Complete variable domain (other parts from reference TRBV13 and TRBJ2-7): AAGVIQSPRHLIKEKRETATLKCYPIPRHDTVYWYQQGPGQDPQFLISFYEKMQSDKGSIPDRFSAQQFSDYHSELNMSSLELGDSALYFCASSLGLTMDEQYFGPGTRLTVT.

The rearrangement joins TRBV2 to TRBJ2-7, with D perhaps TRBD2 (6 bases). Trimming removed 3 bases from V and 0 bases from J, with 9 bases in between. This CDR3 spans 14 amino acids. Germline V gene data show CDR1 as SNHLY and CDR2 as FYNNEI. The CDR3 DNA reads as TGTGCCAGCAGTGACGGGAGCCTCTCCTACGAGCAGTACTTC. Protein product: CASSDGSLSYEQYF. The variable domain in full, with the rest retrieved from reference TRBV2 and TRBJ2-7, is EPEVTQTPSHQVTQMGQEVILRCVPISNHLYFYWYRQILGQKVEFLVSFYNNEISEKSEIFDDQFSVERPDGSNFTLKIRSTKLEDSAMYFCASSDGSLSYEQYFGPGTRLTVT.

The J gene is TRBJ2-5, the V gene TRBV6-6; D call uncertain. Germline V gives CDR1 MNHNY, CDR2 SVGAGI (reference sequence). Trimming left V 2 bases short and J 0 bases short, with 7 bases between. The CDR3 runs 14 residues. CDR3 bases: TGTGCCAGCAGTTACCTTCGGTACCAAGAGACCCAGTACTTC. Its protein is CASSYLRYQETQYF.

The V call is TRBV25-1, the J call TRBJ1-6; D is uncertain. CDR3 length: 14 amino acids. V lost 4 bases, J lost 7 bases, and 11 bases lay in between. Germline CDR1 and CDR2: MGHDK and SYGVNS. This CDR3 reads CASSGSTVNSPLHF. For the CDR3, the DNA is TGTGCCAGCAGTGGAAGTACTGTGAATTCACCCCTCCACTTT.

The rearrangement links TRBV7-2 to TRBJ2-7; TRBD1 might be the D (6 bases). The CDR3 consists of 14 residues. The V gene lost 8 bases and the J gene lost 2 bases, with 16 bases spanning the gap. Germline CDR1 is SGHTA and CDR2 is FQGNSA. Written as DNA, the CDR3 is TGTGCCAGCGGAAAACCGACAGGCGCCTACGAGCAGTACTTC. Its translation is CASGKPTGAYEQYF.

CDR3 in DNA: TGTGCCAGCAGCTTACCAAGCGGGGGCAGCTCCTACGAGCAGTACTTC. It codes for CASSLPSGGSSYEQYF. The chain uses TRBV7-9 and TRBJ2-7; 8 nucleotides line up with TRBD2. CDR1 is SEHNR and CDR2 is FQNEAQ in the germline V gene (reference sequence). Unmatched junction bases numbered 6, after V lost 2 bases and J lost 0 bases. The CDR3 contains 16 residues.

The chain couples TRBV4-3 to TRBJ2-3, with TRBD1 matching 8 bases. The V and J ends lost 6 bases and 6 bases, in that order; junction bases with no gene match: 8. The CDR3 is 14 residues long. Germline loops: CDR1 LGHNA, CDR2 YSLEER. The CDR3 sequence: CASSFGQGMDTQYF. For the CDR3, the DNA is TGCGCCAGCAGTTTCGGACAGGGAATGGATACGCAGTATTTT.

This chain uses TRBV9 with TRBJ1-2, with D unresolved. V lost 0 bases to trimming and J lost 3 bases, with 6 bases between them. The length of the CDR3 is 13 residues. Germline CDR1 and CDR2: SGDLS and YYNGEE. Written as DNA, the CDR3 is TGTGCCAGCAGCGTAGGGCAGGACTATGGCTACACCTTC. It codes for CASSVGQDYGYTF.

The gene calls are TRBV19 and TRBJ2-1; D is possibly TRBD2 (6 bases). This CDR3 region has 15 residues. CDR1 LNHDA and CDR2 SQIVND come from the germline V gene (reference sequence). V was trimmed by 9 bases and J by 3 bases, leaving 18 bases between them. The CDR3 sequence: CASSPTGLLYNEQFF. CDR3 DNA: TGTGCCAGCTCTCCCACGGGACTCCTCTACAATGAGCAGTTCTTC.

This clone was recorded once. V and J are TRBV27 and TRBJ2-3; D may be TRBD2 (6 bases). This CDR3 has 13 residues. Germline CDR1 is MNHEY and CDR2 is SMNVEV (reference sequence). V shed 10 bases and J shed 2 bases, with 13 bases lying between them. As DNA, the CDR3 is TGTGCCACCTACCGGCGGGACACAGATACGCAGTATTTT. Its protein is CATYRRDTDTQYF.

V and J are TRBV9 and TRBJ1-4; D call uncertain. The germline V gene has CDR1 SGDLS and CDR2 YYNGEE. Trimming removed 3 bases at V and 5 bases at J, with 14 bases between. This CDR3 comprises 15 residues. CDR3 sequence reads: CASSAGPLQNEKLFF. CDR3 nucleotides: TGTGCCAGCAGCGCGGGTCCCCTTCAGAATGAAAAACTGTTTTTT.

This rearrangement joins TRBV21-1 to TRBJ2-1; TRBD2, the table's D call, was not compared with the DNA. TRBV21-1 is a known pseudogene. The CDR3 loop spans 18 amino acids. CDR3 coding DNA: TGTGCCAGCAGCAAAGCCCTTACCGGGGGGGCGAATGTGGATGAGCAGTTCTTC. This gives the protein CASSKALTGGANVDEQFF.

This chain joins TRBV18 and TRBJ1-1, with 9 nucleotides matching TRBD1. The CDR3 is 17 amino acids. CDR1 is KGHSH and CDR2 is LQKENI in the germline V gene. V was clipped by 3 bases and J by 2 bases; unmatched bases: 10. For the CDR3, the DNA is TGTGCCAGCTCACCTCAACAGGGGGCCTCCCCTAACACTGAAGCTTTCTTT. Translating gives CASSPQQGASPNTEAFF.

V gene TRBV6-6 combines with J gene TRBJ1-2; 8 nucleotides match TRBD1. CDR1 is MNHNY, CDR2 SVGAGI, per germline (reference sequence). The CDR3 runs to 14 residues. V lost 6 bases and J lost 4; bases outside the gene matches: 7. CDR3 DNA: TGTGCCAGCAGCTTGACAGGGGATTCCTATGGCTACACCTTC. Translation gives CASSLTGDSYGYTF.

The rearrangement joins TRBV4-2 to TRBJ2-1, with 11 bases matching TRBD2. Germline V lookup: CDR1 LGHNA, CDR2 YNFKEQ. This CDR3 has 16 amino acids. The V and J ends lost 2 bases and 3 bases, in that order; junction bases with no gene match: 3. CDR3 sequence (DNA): TGTGCCAGCAGCCAAAGTGGGACTAGCGGCTACAATGAGCAGTTCTTC. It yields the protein CASSQSGTSGYNEQFF.

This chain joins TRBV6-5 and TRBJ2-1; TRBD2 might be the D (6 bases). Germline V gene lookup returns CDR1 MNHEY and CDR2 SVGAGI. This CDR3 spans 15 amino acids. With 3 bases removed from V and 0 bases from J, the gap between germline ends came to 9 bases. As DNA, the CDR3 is TGTGCCAGCAGTTATGGGGGGAGCTCCTACAATGAGCAGTTCTTC. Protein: CASSYGGSSYNEQFF.